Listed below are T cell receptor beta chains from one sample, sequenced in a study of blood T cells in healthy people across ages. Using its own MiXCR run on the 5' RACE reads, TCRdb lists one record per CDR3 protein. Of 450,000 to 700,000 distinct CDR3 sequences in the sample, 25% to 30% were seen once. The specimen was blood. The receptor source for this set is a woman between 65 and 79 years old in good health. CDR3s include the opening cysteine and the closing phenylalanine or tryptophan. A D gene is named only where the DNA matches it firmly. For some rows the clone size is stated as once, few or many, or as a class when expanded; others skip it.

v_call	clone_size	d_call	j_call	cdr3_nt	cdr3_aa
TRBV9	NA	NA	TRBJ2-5	TGTGCCAGCAGCGTAACGACTATCGGGGGCAGGGAGACCCAGTACTTC	CASSVTTIGGRETQYF
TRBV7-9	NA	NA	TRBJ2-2	TGTGCCAGCAGCGTTAACACGGCCAGGGCCGGGGAGCTGTTTTTT	CASSVNTARAGELFF
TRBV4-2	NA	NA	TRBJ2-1	TGTGCCAGCAGCCAAGAAGTATACAGCGATGAGCAGTTCTTC	CASSQEVYSDEQFF
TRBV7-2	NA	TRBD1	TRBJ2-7	TGTGCCAGCAGCTTAACCACAGGGGCATACGAGCAGTACTTC	CASSLTTGAYEQYF
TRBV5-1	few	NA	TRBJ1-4	TGCGCCAGCAGTGGGGTCGGCAGCCGCACTAATGAAAAACTGTTTTTT	CASSGVGSRTNEKLFF
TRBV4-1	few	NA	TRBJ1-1	TGCGCCAGCAGCCCCGGGGGGGCGAGCACTGAAGCTTTCTTT	CASSPGGASTEAFF
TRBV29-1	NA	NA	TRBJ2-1	TGCAGCTCCGGCCTCGGAGGTGAGCAGTTCTTC	CSSGLGGEQFF
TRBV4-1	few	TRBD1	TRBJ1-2	TGCGCCAGCAGCCAAACCGGGACAGGTGCCGTGGGGGGCTACACCTTC	CASSQTGTGAVGGYTF
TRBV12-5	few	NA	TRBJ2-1	TGTGCTAGTGGGTCTCCTACAGGGAAAGCGGCAGGTGAGCAGTTCTTC	CASGSPTGKAAGEQFF
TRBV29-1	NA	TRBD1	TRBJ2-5	TGCAGCGGCGGACAGGCCCAAGAGACCCAGTACTTC	CSGGQAQETQYF
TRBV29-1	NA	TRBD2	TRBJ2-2	TGCGCGGGCGGGAGTTCCACCGGGGAGCTGTTTTTT	CAGGSSTGELFF
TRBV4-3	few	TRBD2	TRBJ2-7	TGCGCCAGCAGCCAAGATTGGGGTCCTAGCGGCTTCTACGAGCAGTACTTC	CASSQDWGPSGFYEQYF
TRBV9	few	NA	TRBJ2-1	TGTGCCAGCAGCGTAGCAGGGTTTCGGAATGAGCAGTTCTTC	CASSVAGFRNEQFF
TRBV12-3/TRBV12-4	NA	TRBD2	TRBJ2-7	TGTGCCAGCAGTCGACTAGCGGCCTACGAGCAGTACTTC	CASSRLAAYEQYF
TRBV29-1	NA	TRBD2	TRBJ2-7	TGCAGCGTTGACAGGGCAGGGAGAGCGGGAGGCTACGAGCAGTACTTC	CSVDRAGRAGGYEQYF
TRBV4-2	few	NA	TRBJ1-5	TGTGCCAGCAGCCAAGAGGGCAGGGCCAATCAGCCCCAGCATTTT	CASSQEGRANQPQHF
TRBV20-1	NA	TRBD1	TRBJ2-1	TGCAGTGCTAGAGCCCGGGACAGGGGAGAAAATGAGCAGTTCTTC	CSARARDRGENEQFF
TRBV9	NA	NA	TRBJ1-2	TGTGCCAGCAGCCTAGGGGATAGGGCGTGGAGCGAACCCACCTTC	CASSLGDRAWSEPTF
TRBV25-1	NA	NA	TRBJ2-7	TGTGCCAGCAGCGCTGGACAGTACTCCTACGAGCAGTACTTC	CASSAGQYSYEQYF
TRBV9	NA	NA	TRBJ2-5	TGTGCCAGCAGCGTAGGCTCACGGGGTTATGAGGAGACCCAGTACTTC	CASSVGSRGYEETQYF
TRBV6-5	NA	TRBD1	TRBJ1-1	TGTGCCAGCAGTTACGGGACAGGGGAAGCTTTCTTT	CASSYGTGEAFF
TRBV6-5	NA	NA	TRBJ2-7	TGTGCCAGCAGTTCATCAAACAGCCACGAGCAGTACTTC	CASSSSNSHEQYF
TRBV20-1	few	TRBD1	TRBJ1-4	TGCAGTGCTAGGAGGCAGGGGGCGACTAATGAAAAACTGTTTTTT	CSARRQGATNEKLFF
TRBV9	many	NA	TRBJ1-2	TGTGCCAGCTCGGCGGGCGTTGGCTACACCTTC	CASSAGVGYTF
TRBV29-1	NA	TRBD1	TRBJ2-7	TGCAGCGTTGGATATCGGGACAGGGTTTACGAGCAGTACTTC	CSVGYRDRVYEQYF
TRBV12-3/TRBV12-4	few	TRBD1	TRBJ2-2	TGTGCCAGCAGACAGACAGGGGTAGAAGCCGGGGAGCCGTTTTTT	CASRQTGVEAGEPFF
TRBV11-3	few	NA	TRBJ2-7	TGTGCCAGCAGCTTGAATTTCTACGAGCAGTACTTC	CASSLNFYEQYF
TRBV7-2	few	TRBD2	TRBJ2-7	TGTGCCAGCAGCCAAGCGGGGGATCTCCCCTCCTACGAGCAGTACTTC	CASSQAGDLPSYEQYF
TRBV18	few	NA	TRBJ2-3	TGTGCCAGCTCTCCCGGTCCTACCACAGATACGCAGTATTTT	CASSPGPTTDTQYF
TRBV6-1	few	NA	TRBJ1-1	TGTGCCAGCAGTGGCGGGGGTTGGCAAGGATTGAACACTGAAGCTTTCTTT	CASSGGGWQGLNTEAFF
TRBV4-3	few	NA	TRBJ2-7	TGCGCCAGCAGCCAAGAATTTGGCCCCTCGTACGAGCAGTACTTC	CASSQEFGPSYEQYF
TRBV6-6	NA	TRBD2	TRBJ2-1	TGTGCCAGCAGTTACGGACTAGCGGGGGGTTTGTTCTTC	CASSYGLAGGLFF
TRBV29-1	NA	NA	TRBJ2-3	TGCAGCGTTTTGCGGGAAAGCCTGGCGCAGTATTTT	CSVLRESLAQYF
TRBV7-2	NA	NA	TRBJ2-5	TGTGCCAGCAGCCCCGAAGGAATCGGGACCCAGTACTTC	CASSPEGIGTQYF
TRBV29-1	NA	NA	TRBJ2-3	TGCAGCGTTTCGGGCGGGGCACGCACAGATACGCAGTATTTT	CSVSGGARTDTQYF
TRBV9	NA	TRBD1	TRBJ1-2	TGTGCCAGCAGCGCCGATGGGACAGATATTGGCTACACCTTC	CASSADGTDIGYTF
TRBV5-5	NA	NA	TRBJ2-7	TGTGCCAGCAGCTTGTGGGGTTCCTACGAGCAGTACTTC	CASSLWGSYEQYF
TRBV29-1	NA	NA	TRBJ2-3	TGCAGCGTTGATAGTTGGCAGGCCACAGATACGCAGTATTTT	CSVDSWQATDTQYF
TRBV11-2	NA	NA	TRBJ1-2	TGTGCCAGCAGCTTAGTCCACGCGGGGAAGGGCTATGGCTACACCTTC	CASSLVHAGKGYGYTF
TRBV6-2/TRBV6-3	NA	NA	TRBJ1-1	TGTGCCAGCAGTTACGGGACTGAGACTTTGAACACTGAAGCTTTCTTT	CASSYGTETLNTEAFF
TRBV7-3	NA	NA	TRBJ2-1	TGTGCCAGCAGCTTCAGCCGGGGGAATGAGCAGTTCTTC	CASSFSRGNEQFF
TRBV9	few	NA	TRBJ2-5	TGTGCCAGCAGCGTAGCGGGGGTGGAGACCCAGTACTTC	CASSVAGVETQYF
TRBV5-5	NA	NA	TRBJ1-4	TGTGCCAGCAGCTCCGGACCGATACGCTCGGGACAAATTAATGAAAAACTGTTTTTT	CASSSGPIRSGQINEKLFF
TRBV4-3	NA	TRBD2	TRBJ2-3	TGCGCCAGCAGCTTCAGCGGGGGGGGCGAGACAGATACGCAGTATTTT	CASSFSGGGETDTQYF
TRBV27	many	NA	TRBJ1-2	TGTGCCAGCAGCCCCCCGGGGGGCGGATGGGGCTACACCTTC	CASSPPGGGWGYTF
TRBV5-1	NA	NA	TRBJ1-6	TGCGCCAGCAGCTTGGGGACCGAGGAATACACTCTCCACTTT	CASSLGTEEYTLHF
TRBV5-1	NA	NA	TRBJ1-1	TGCGCCAGCAGCTTTACAGGGTCCAACACTGAAGCTTTCTTT	CASSFTGSNTEAFF
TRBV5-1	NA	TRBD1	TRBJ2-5	TGCGCCAGCAGCCAACAGGGACAGGGACACCAAGAGACCCAGTACTTC	CASSQQGQGHQETQYF
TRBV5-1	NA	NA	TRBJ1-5	TGCGCCAGCTTCGACCTGGGAAGCAATCAGCCCCAGCATTTT	CASFDLGSNQPQHF
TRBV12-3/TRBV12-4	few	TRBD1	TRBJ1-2	TGTGCCAGCAGGCGAGCCGGGACAGGGGGCCACTATGGCTACACCTTC	CASRRAGTGGHYGYTF
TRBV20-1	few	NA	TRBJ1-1	TGCAGTGCTAGAGCAGGGTGGATGAACACTGAAGCTTTCTTT	CSARAGWMNTEAFF
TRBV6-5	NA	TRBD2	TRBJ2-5	TGTGCCAGCAGTTACTCCGGACTAGCGGGGCAAACCGGGGCCCAGTACTTC	CASSYSGLAGQTGAQYF
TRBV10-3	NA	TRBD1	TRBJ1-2	TGTGCCATCAGCGGGACAGACATCTATGGCTACACCTTC	CAISGTDIYGYTF
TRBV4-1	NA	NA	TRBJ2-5	TGCGCCAGCAGCCAAGTTCAGGGAGGTGAAGAGACCCAGTACTTC	CASSQVQGGEETQYF
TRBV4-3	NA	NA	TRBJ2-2	TGCGCCAGCAGCCAAGTTAAGGGGACGGCGAACACCGGGGAGCTGTTTTTT	CASSQVKGTANTGELFF
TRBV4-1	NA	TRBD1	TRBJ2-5	TGCGCCAGCAGCCCCCATACAGGGGGCCAGTACCAAGAGACCCAGTACTTC	CASSPHTGGQYQETQYF
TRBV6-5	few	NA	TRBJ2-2	TGTGCCAGCAGTTACGTCAGAGAGGGGGAGCTGTTTTTT	CASSYVREGELFF
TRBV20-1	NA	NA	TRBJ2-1	TGCAGTGCGTGGAGGTGGGACAATGAGCAGTTCTTC	CSAWRWDNEQFF
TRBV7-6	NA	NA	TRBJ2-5	TGTGCCAGCAGCTTAATATGGGGGGTCGAGACCCAGTACTTC	CASSLIWGVETQYF